A selection of T cell receptor beta chains follows, all from one sample in a study of technical replicates of blood from a handful of donors. Produced via immunoSEQ multiplex PCR; TCRdb's table is partial and in-frame only. The sample has 65,000 to 95,000 clones, around 97% seen once. The specimen was T cells isolated from PBMCs. These receptors were collected from a human donor in good health. Each CDR3 is given with its conserved first and last residue. Each record gives: D gene, J gene, V gene, clone size, CDR3 protein, CDR3 DNA. A D gene is named only where the DNA matches it firmly. Where a row states a size, it is once, few, many or the class of an expanded clone; other rows omit it.

D: TRBD1; J: TRBJ1-2; V: TRBV5-1; size: few; CDR3: CASSLDRGSLYGYTF; DNA: TGCGCCAGCAGCTTGGACAGGGGGAGTCTCTATGGCTACACCTTC
D: NA; J: TRBJ1-2; V: TRBV2; size: few; CDR3: CASSVGQVGYTF; DNA: TGTGCCAGCAGTGTTGGGCAGGTCGGCTACACCTTC
D: NA; J: TRBJ1-1; V: TRBV11-3; size: NA; CDR3: CASSPSNRDTEAFF; DNA: TGTGCCAGCAGCCCCTCCAACAGGGACACTGAAGCTTTCTTT
D: NA; J: TRBJ2-1; V: TRBV6-6; size: NA; CDR3: CASSPYNEQFF; DNA: TGTGCCAGCAGCCCTTACAATGAGCAGTTCTTC
D: TRBD1; J: TRBJ1-6; V: TRBV11-2; size: NA; CDR3: CASSLASNPGTDNSPLHF; DNA: TGTGCCAGCAGCTTAGCATCCAATCCGGGGACAGATAATTCACCCCTCCACTTT
D: TRBD2; J: TRBJ2-1; V: TRBV7-9; size: NA; CDR3: CASSLDSGLDFNEQFF; DNA: TGTGCCAGCAGCTTAGATTCGGGACTAGACTTCAATGAGCAGTTCTTC
D: TRBD1; J: TRBJ1-1; V: TRBV13; size: NA; CDR3: CASSRQGPTEAFF; DNA: TGTGCCAGCAGCCGACAGGGACCCACTGAAGCTTTCTTT
D: NA; J: TRBJ2-7; V: TRBV5-1; size: once; CDR3: CASSFAQTYEQYF; DNA: TGCGCCAGCAGCTTTGCGCAAACCTACGAGCAGTACTTC
D: TRBD1; J: TRBJ2-7; V: TRBV28; size: NA; CDR3: CASGAGTAYEQYF; DNA: TGTGCCAGCGGTGCAGGGACAGCCTACGAGCAGTACTTC
D: NA; J: TRBJ2-7; V: TRBV29-1; size: NA; CDR3: CSVELRGRYEQYF; DNA: TGCAGCGTTGAACTTCGAGGTCGCTACGAGCAGTACTTC
D: NA; J: TRBJ1-3; V: TRBV6-1; size: NA; CDR3: CASAAGSASGNTIYF; DNA: TGTGCCAGCGCTGCAGGGTCGGCCTCTGGAAACACCATATATTTT
D: NA; J: TRBJ1-1; V: TRBV18; size: NA; CDR3: CASSPRVEAFF; DNA: TGTGCCAGCTCACCACGCGTTGAAGCTTTCTTT
D: NA; J: TRBJ1-1; V: TRBV10-2; size: NA; CDR3: CASSEVSGNTEAFF; DNA: TGCGCCAGCAGTGAGGTATCCGGGAACACTGAAGCTTTCTTT
D: NA; J: TRBJ2-3; V: TRBV6-5; size: NA; CDR3: CASSYAGRTTDTQYF; DNA: TGTGCCAGCAGTTACGCAGGGAGGACTACAGATACGCAGTATTTT
D: TRBD1; J: TRBJ2-5; V: TRBV4-1; size: NA; CDR3: CASSTQGQEIQETQYF; DNA: TGCGCCAGCAGCACGCAAGGACAGGAGATCCAAGAGACCCAGTACTTC
D: TRBD2; J: TRBJ2-3; V: TRBV13; size: NA; CDR3: CASSPRTSSTDTQYF; DNA: TGTGCCAGCAGCCCAAGGACTAGCAGCACAGATACGCAGTATTTT
D: TRBD2; J: TRBJ2-7; V: TRBV20-1; size: NA; CDR3: CGAGGNYEQYF; DNA: TGCGGGGCGGGGGGGAACTACGAGCAGTACTTC
D: TRBD1; J: TRBJ2-7; V: TRBV30; size: once; CDR3: CAWGLYRGLSYEQYF; DNA: TGTGCCTGGGGACTCTACAGGGGCCTCTCCTACGAGCAGTACTTC
D: NA; J: TRBJ2-3; V: TRBV12-5; size: NA; CDR3: CASATGGAGSDTQYF; DNA: TGTGCTAGTGCCACCGGTGGGGCTGGGTCAGATACGCAGTATTTT
D: NA; J: TRBJ2-3; V: TRBV19; size: NA; CDR3: CASSPTRVYTDTQYF; DNA: TGTGCCAGTAGTCCAACTAGGGTGTACACAGATACGCAGTATTTT
D: NA; J: TRBJ1-2; V: TRBV5-1; size: NA; CDR3: CASSPIRGGGDYGYTF; DNA: TGCGCCAGCAGCCCGATCCGGGGAGGGGGTGACTATGGCTACACCTTC
D: NA; J: TRBJ2-6; V: TRBV6-5; size: NA; CDR3: CASSYGSSGANVLTF; DNA: TGTGCCAGCAGTTACGGGAGCTCTGGGGCCAACGTCCTGACTTTC
D: TRBD1; J: TRBJ1-2; V: TRBV2; size: NA; CDR3: CANLGQGARGYTF; DNA: TGTGCCAACCTCGGACAGGGGGCGCGCGGCTACACCTTC
D: TRBD1; J: TRBJ1-1; V: TRBV25-1; size: NA; CDR3: CASNRGWDTEAFF; DNA: TGTGCCAGCAACAGGGGCTGGGACACTGAAGCTTTCTTT
D: TRBD2; J: TRBJ2-7; V: TRBV11-3; size: NA; CDR3: CASSLEAGVYEQYF; DNA: TGTGCCAGCAGCTTAGAAGCGGGGGTCTACGAGCAGTACTTC
D: TRBD1; J: TRBJ1-2; V: TRBV5-1; size: NA; CDR3: CASSPLGDRDYGYTF; DNA: TGCGCCAGCAGCCCCCTGGGGGACAGGGACTATGGCTACACCTTC
D: NA; J: TRBJ1-1; V: TRBV9; size: NA; CDR3: CASSVGAWTEAFF; DNA: TGTGCCAGCAGCGTAGGGGCTTGGACTGAAGCTTTCTTT
D: TRBD2; J: TRBJ2-1; V: TRBV2; size: NA; CDR3: CASRISGGGGEQFF; DNA: TGTGCCAGCCGCATTAGCGGGGGCGGAGGTGAGCAGTTCTTC
D: NA; J: TRBJ2-3; V: TRBV7-8; size: NA; CDR3: CASSLSQGIQDTQYF; DNA: TGTGCCAGCAGCTTATCGCAGGGGATACAGGATACGCAGTATTTT
D: TRBD2; J: TRBJ2-5; V: TRBV27; size: NA; CDR3: CASSPLGLADKKETQYF; DNA: TGTGCCAGCAGTCCCCTCGGACTAGCGGATAAAAAAGAGACCCAGTACTTC
D: TRBD1; J: TRBJ1-5; V: TRBV28; size: NA; CDR3: CASSLLGGDQPQHF; DNA: TGTGCCAGCAGTTTATTAGGGGGCGATCAGCCCCAGCATTTT
D: NA; J: TRBJ2-2; V: TRBV5-1; size: NA; CDR3: CASSLSPGGELFF; DNA: TGCGCCAGCAGCTTGTCACCAGGGGGGGAGCTGTTTTTT
D: NA; J: TRBJ2-7; V: TRBV2; size: NA; CDR3: CASSWLQGTAYEQYF; DNA: TGTGCCAGCAGTTGGCTCCAGGGAACCGCCTACGAGCAGTACTTC
D: TRBD2; J: TRBJ2-7; V: TRBV15; size: once; CDR3: CATSRKTGGPTYEQYF; DNA: TGTGCCACCAGCAGAAAAACGGGGGGGCCCACATACGAGCAGTACTTC
D: NA; J: TRBJ1-5; V: TRBV19; size: NA; CDR3: CASSPSVINQPQHF; DNA: TGTGCCAGTAGTCCATCGGTCATTAACCAGCCCCAGCATTTT
D: TRBD1; J: TRBJ1-1; V: TRBV19; size: NA; CDR3: CASSIQGQSRAFF; DNA: TGTGCCAGTAGTATACAGGGACAGTCTAGAGCTTTCTTT
D: NA; J: TRBJ1-1; V: TRBV7-3; size: NA; CDR3: CASSLTQGPTEAFF; DNA: TGTGCCAGCAGCTTAACGCAGGGGCCCACTGAAGCTTTCTTT